These 3 T cell receptor beta chains share one sample of origin, sequenced in a study of early T cells in non-severe SARS-CoV-2 infection. TCRdb re-derived calls from the 5' RACE reads in MiXCR, one entry per CDR3 protein. In the table there are over 45,000 distinct CDR3 sequences, 4.5% to 7% of which are singletons. Sequenced input: whole blood. These receptor sequences come from an adult who was a healthcare worker with PCR-confirmed SARS-CoV-2 infection or an uninfected control (not recorded which).

This clonotype was recorded many times. The chain combines TRBV5-8 with TRBJ1-5; D is undetermined. Germline V lookup: CDR1 SGHTS, CDR2 YDEGEE. This CDR3 is 14 amino acids long. The germline V and J ends were trimmed by 0 bases and 5 bases, with 9 bases remaining between them. The CDR3 bases are TGTGCCAGCAGCTTGGGGGCGTTGGATCAGCCCCAGCATTTT. It translates to CASSLGALDQPQHF.

This clonotype was detected many times. The gene calls are TRBV4-2 and TRBJ2-2; 9 nucleotides agree with TRBD2. Losses at the gene ends were 0 bases for V and 4 bases for J; bases not matched to a gene: 6. This CDR3 is built from 17 residues. From germline, CDR1 is LGHNA and CDR2 YNFKEQ. The CDR3 sequence is CASSQDASSGVTGELFF. The CDR3 nucleotides read TGTGCCAGCAGCCAAGATGCATCTAGCGGGGTCACCGGGGAGCTGTTTTTT.

The chain employs TRBV5-8 and TRBJ1-5; D is undetermined. V was clipped by 0 bases and J by 7 bases, with 11 bases between them. Germline V gene sequence: CDR1 SGHTS, CDR2 YDEGEE. The CDR3 contains 14 residues. The CDR3 loop reads CASSLGIGDQPQHF. The CDR3 coding sequence is TGTGCCAGCAGCTTGGGGATCGGTGACCAGCCCCAGCATTTT.